These 18 T cell receptor beta chains were all obtained from the same sample, sequenced in a study of cytomegalovirus exposure and HLA in healthy donors. In the PCR, 60 Vbeta and 13 Jbeta primers were used. Assay: immunoSEQ multiplex PCR; the TCRdb copy retains only in-frame clones and omits some. The profile shows 110,000 or so clones, over 80% of them singletons. Sequencing input: PBMCs. The receptors shown here come from a man aged 25-45 years in good health and CMV-seropositive.

Only one count was recorded for this clone. The chain employs TRBV5-4 and TRBJ2-1, with 7 bases lining up with TRBD2. The CDR3 loop spans 15 amino acids. J gave up 2 bases and V 3 bases, and 5 bases lay outside the gene matches. Germline V gives CDR1 SGHNT, CDR2 YYREEE (reference sequence). CDR3 DNA: TGTGCCAGCAGCTCCGGGGGGAGTACCTACAATGAGCAGTTCTTC. Translating it yields CASSSGGSTYNEQFF.

The rearrangement links TRBV19 to TRBJ1-2, with 9 bases identical to TRBD1. The CDR3 is made up of 15 amino acids. Trimming removed 5 bases from V and 8 bases from J; junction bases left unmatched: 12. CDR1 LNHDA and CDR2 SQIVND come from the germline V gene (reference sequence). The CDR3 DNA is TGTGCCAGTAGTCCCGGACAGGGGCGTCCGGAAGGCTACACCTTC. Its protein is CASSPGQGRPEGYTF.

The rearrangement uses TRBV28 and TRBJ1-6; weak D call: TRBD1 (5 bases). The CDR3 length is 17 residues. V was pared by 2 bases and J by 0 bases, with 11 bases between. CDR1 is MDHEN and CDR2 is SYDVKM in the germline V gene. The CDR3, as DNA: TGTGCCAGCAGTTTAGGGACTATCAGCTCCTATAATTCACCCCTCCACTTT. The encoded protein is CASSLGTISSYNSPLHF.

The chain recombines TRBV5-1 with TRBJ2-1; a possible D gene is TRBD1 (6 bases). Per germline, CDR1 SGHRS and CDR2 YFSETQ. This CDR3 has 16 amino acids. The V end was cut by 4 bases, the J end by 4 bases, with 18 bases between. The CDR3 here is CASSRGRQAPYNEQFF. CDR3 coding DNA: TGCGCCAGCAGCAGGGGGAGACAGGCCCCATACAATGAGCAGTTCTTC.

This clone was observed once. The genes are TRBV5-1 and TRBJ2-1, with 8 bases matching TRBD1. V gave up 4 bases and J gave up 8 bases; unmatched junction bases: 14. Germline V gene lookup returns CDR1 SGHRS and CDR2 YFSETQ. The CDR3 sequence is 16 residues long. In DNA, the CDR3 is TGCGCCAGCAGCGGGGCCGGGACAGGTGCCTGGGATGAGCAGTTCTTC. Its translation: CASSGAGTGAWDEQFF.

The rearrangement joins TRBV28 to TRBJ2-5; 7 nucleotides align to TRBD2. Losses at the gene ends were 2 bases for V and 5 bases for J; bases not matched to a gene: 8. Germline loops: CDR1 MDHEN, CDR2 SYDVKM. The CDR3 contains 15 residues. The CDR3: CASSLPGRGRETQYF. CDR3 sequence (DNA): TGTGCCAGCAGTTTACCGGGGAGGGGTCGGGAGACCCAGTACTTC.

V gene TRBV28 combines with J gene TRBJ2-7; 9 bases align to TRBD1. The CDR3 totals 15 residues. From germline, CDR1 is MDHEN and CDR2 SYDVKM. V gave up 3 bases and J gave up 3 bases; unmatched junction bases: 6. CDR3 sequence: CASSFQGTGIYEQYF. CDR3 nucleotide sequence: TGTGCCAGCAGTTTCCAGGGGACAGGGATCTACGAGCAGTACTTC.

This clone occurred once. This chain links TRBV5-1 with TRBJ1-2, with D possibly being TRBD1 (6 bases). The CDR3 loop spans 14 amino acids. The ends were cut back, 2 bases at V and 2 bases at J, with 10 bases in the middle. Germline assignment: CDR1 SGHRS and CDR2 YFSETQ. CDR3 sequence (DNA): TGCGCCAGCAGCTTCTCCGACAGGAACTATGGCTACACCTTC. It encodes CASSFSDRNYGYTF.

V is TRBV5-6 and J is TRBJ1-6; tentative D call: TRBD1 (5 bases). Germline-derived CDR1 and CDR2 are SGHDT and YYEEEE. Trimming took off 3 bases at V and 8 bases at J, with 12 bases between the two ends. The CDR3 totals 14 residues. For the CDR3, the DNA is TGTGCCAGCAGCTCGGCACCGGGGGATTCACCCCTCCACTTT. It yields the protein CASSSAPGDSPLHF. Supplemented by reference TRBV5-6 and TRBJ1-6, the full variable domain reads DAGVTQSPTHLIKTRGQQVTLRCSPKSGHDTVSWYQQALGQGPQFIFQYYEEEERQRGNFPDRFSGHQFPNYSSELNVNALLLGDSALYLCASSSAPGDSPLHFGNGTRLTVT.

The chain links TRBV4-3 to TRBJ2-3, with 15 bases fitting TRBD2. Germline V gives CDR1 LGHNA, CDR2 YSLEER. The CDR3 loop spans 16 amino acids. The V segment lost 8 bases and the J segment 6 bases; nucleotides outside the gene matches: 9. CDR3 sequence (DNA): TGCGCCAGCGGCGAGGGACTAGCGGGGGGAGGGGATACGCAGTATTTT. Protein sequence: CASGEGLAGGGDTQYF.

CDR3 sequence: CASSRQGLAGGPRPGAQYF. CDR3 sequence (DNA): TGTGCCAGCAGCCGCCAGGGGTTAGCGGGGGGGCCAAGGCCAGGTGCGCAGTATTTT. The rearrangement links TRBV11-2 to TRBJ2-3; TRBD2 aligns across 11 bases. Germline V gene lookup returns CDR1 SGHAT and CDR2 FQNNGV. The CDR3 is made up of 19 amino acids. V was pared by 5 bases and J by 10 bases, with 23 bases of the junction left unmatched. The full variable domain, its missing parts supplied by reference TRBV11-2 and TRBJ2-3, is EAGVAQSPRYKIIEKRQSVAFWCNPISGHATLYWYQQILGQGPKLLIQFQNNGVVDDSQLPKDRFSAERLKGVDSTLKIQPAKLEDSAVYLCASSRQGLAGGPRPGAQYFGPGTRLTVL.

V gene TRBV25-1 combines with J gene TRBJ1-6; a possible D gene is TRBD1 (5 bases). CDR1 is MGHDK, CDR2 SYGVNS, per germline. The V end was cut by 6 bases, the J end by 8 bases, with 14 bases between. The CDR3 loop spans 14 amino acids. CDR3 in amino acids: CASRGHVGDSPLHF. The CDR3 nucleotides read TGTGCCAGCAGAGGACACGTCGGAGATTCACCCCTCCACTTT.

This clone has more than one count but fewer than ten. V usage is TRBV30 and J usage is TRBJ2-3, with D tentatively TRBD2 (6 bases). The CDR3 spans 13 residues. Trimming took 2 bases from V and 5 from J, leaving 11 bases between them. From germline, CDR1 is GTSNPN and CDR2 SVGIG (reference sequence). CDR3 in DNA: TGTGCCTGGAGTATTCAGGGAGGAGATACGCAGTATTTT. This gives the protein CAWSIQGGDTQYF.

V and J are TRBV4-2 and TRBJ1-1, with D possibly matching TRBD1 (5 bases). There are 15 residues in the CDR3. V was pared by 1 base and J by 4 bases, with 13 bases between. Germline-derived CDR1 and CDR2 are LGHNA and YNFKEQ. The CDR3 is CASSQVVGGGTEAFF. CDR3 coding DNA: TGTGCCAGCAGCCAAGTAGTTGGGGGGGGCACTGAAGCTTTCTTT.

The V call is TRBV5-1, the J call TRBJ1-4; 7 bases align to TRBD1. This CDR3 has 13 amino acids. Looked up from germline, CDR1 is SGHRS and CDR2 is YFSETQ. The V segment lost 4 bases and the J segment 10 bases; nucleotides outside the gene matches: 7. The CDR3 is CASSEKGAGKLFF. CDR3 nucleotides: TGCGCCAGCAGCGAAAAGGGGGCCGGAAAACTGTTTTTT.

This chain connects TRBV4-3 to TRBJ1-4; TRBD1 might be the D (5 bases). V shed 0 bases and J shed 8 bases, with 13 bases lying between them. Germline loops: CDR1 LGHNA, CDR2 YSLEER. The CDR3 totals 15 residues. The CDR3 sequence: CASSQDRAGYEKLFF. In DNA, the CDR3 is TGCGCCAGCAGCCAAGATAGGGCAGGGTACGAAAAACTGTTTTTT.

This clone has only one observation. The chain carries TRBV5-4 and TRBJ2-3; the match to TRBD2 covers 12 bases. Looked up from germline, CDR1 is SGHNT and CDR2 is YYREEE (reference sequence). Trimming removed 3 bases from V and 1 base from J; junction bases left unmatched: 9. The CDR3 contains 18 residues. The CDR3 DNA sequence: TGTGCCAGCAGCTGCGGACTAGCGGGACTCCAATGCACAGATACGCAGTATTTT. Its protein product is CASSCGLAGLQCTDTQYF.

V and J are TRBV5-6 and TRBJ2-7; no reliable D call. V was pared by 4 bases and J by 0 bases, with 20 bases between. From germline, CDR1 is SGHDT and CDR2 YYEEEE. This CDR3 has 17 amino acids. DNA for the CDR3: TGTGCCAGCAGCGCAACTTTGCGAAGACTGAACTCCTACGAGCAGTACTTC. This translates into CASSATLRRLNSYEQYF.